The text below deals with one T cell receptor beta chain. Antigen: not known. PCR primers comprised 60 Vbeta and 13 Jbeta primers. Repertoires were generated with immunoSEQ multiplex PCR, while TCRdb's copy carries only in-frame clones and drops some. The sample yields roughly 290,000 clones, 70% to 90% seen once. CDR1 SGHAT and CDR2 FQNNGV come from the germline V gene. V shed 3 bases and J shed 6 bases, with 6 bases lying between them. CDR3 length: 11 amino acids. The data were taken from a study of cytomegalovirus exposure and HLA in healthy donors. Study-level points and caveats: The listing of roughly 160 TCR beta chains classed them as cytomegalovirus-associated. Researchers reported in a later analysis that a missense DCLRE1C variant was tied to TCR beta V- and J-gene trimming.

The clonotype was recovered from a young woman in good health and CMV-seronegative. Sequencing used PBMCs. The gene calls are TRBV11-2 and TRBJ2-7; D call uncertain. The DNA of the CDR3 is TGTGCCAGCAGCTTCGGGTTCGAGCAGTACTTC. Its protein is CASSFGFEQYF.